This T cell receptor beta chain emerged from a study of blood T cell repertoires in COVID-19. Overall study context: Acute-phase and convalescent COVID-19 samples originated in the United States, Italy and Spain. PBMCs, B-cell-depleted T cells, or T cells provided the cDNA or gDNA that made up the material.

Per the study methods: By means of reference gene primer amplification, nucleated cell counts were estimated. TCRdb's copy holds only in-frame clones and misses some; the assay was immunoSEQ multiplex PCR. The DNA was the basis for D and trimming; V, J and clone size are from that table. This table holds tens of thousands of clones, roughly 90% found once. V shed 2 bases and J 5 bases; nucleotides not matched to a gene: 7. CDR1 MNHNY and CDR2 SVGAGI come from the germline V gene (reference sequence). The CDR3 runs 15 residues. This clonotype was obtained from a man aged 60 to 69 with active COVID-19. The chain couples TRBV6-6 to TRBJ2-5; 8 bases map to TRBD2. The specimen was peripheral blood. The chain's CDR3 is CASSYISGVAETQYF. Written as DNA, the CDR3 is TGTGCCAGCAGTTACATTAGCGGGGTCGCCGAGACCCAGTACTTC.